One sample yielded the 15 T cell receptor beta chains listed below, sequenced in a study of CD8 T cell repertoires and HIV-1 epitope variants. The repertoire was sequenced with immunoSEQ multiplex PCR; TCRdb's copy has only in-frame clones and lacks some. The data show 4,500 to 6,500 clones, with about 65% seen just once and around two fifths held by the top ten. No cognate antigen is known for these TCRs. Specimen: cultured CD8+ T cells derived from PBMCs. These receptors originate from a male donor with HIV.

The chain combines TRBV13 with TRBJ2-7, with 9 bases fitting TRBD2. The ends lost 5 bases at V and 5 bases at J; junction bases unmatched: 10. In germline, CDR1 is PRHDT, CDR2 FYEKMQ (reference sequence). The CDR3 extends over 15 amino acids. CDR3 nucleotide sequence: TGTGCCAGCAGCACCGTAGCGGGAGAAATCCACGAGCAGTACTTC. This encodes CASSTVAGEIHEQYF.

The genes are TRBV4-2 and TRBJ2-2; possible D gene TRBD2, 6 bases. Germline lookup yields CDR1 LGHNA and CDR2 YNFKEQ. With 1 base removed from V and 3 bases from J, the gap between germline ends came to 12 bases. This CDR3 has 16 residues. CDR3 nucleotide sequence: TGTGCCAGCAGCCAAGTAGAGGAGGGACACACCGGGGAGCTGTTTTTT. Residues: CASSQVEEGHTGELFF.

The chain has TRBV4-2 and TRBJ2-3; 8 nucleotides align to TRBD2. V trimming: 1 base; J trimming: 5 bases; junction bases outside the gene matches: 5. This CDR3 spans 15 amino acids. Looked up from germline, CDR1 is LGHNA and CDR2 is YNFKEQ. CDR3 sequence: CASSQAGGLVDTQYF. The DNA of the CDR3 is TGTGCCAGCAGCCAAGCGGGGGGGTTGGTAGATACGCAGTATTTT.

This chain links TRBV12-2 with TRBJ2-1; the DNA was not used to check the table's D call, TRBD2. TRBV12-2 is described as a pseudogene. The CDR3 loop spans 18 amino acids. CDR3 region: CASRLGCGRLSSYNEQFF. The CDR3 DNA sequence: TGTGCAAGTCGCTTAGGGTGCGGGAGGCTTAGCTCCTACAATGAGCAGTTCTTC.

There are a few counts of this clone. This chain connects TRBV28 to TRBJ2-7; D remains unclear. From germline, CDR1 is MDHEN and CDR2 SYDVKM. The CDR3 spans 11 residues. The V gene lost 4 bases and the J gene lost 3 bases, with 4 bases spanning the gap. This chain's CDR3 is CASSSNYEQYF. CDR3 sequence (DNA): TGTGCCAGCAGTTCCAACTACGAGCAGTACTTC.

The chain is built from TRBV4-2 and TRBJ2-7, with D unresolved. Trimming cost V 4 bases and J 0 bases, with 13 bases left between them. Germline V CDR1 and CDR2: LGHNA, YNFKEQ. This CDR3 spans 15 amino acids. The CDR3 DNA follows: TGTGCCAGCAGCCTGGGTGGGCAGAGCTCCTACGAGCAGTACTTC. It yields the protein CASSLGGQSSYEQYF.

The chain carries TRBV9 and TRBJ2-3; D remains ambiguous. Germline CDR1 reads SGDLS; CDR2 reads YYNGEE. Trimming cost V 4 bases and J 2 bases, with 17 bases left between them. CDR3 size: 16 residues. The CDR3 coding sequence is TGTGCCAGCAGCACGGGCCAATATCCCCACACAGATACGCAGTATTTT. Amino acids: CASSTGQYPHTDTQYF.

CDR3 residues: CASSLVAAGANEQFF. CDR3 sequence (DNA): TGTGCCAGCAGCTTAGTCGCAGCGGGGGCTAATGAGCAGTTCTTC. The J gene is TRBJ2-1, the V gene TRBV11-2, with 8 nucleotides matching TRBD2. From germline, CDR1 is SGHAT and CDR2 FQNNGV. The CDR3 is 15 amino acids. V lost 1 base to trimming and J lost 7 bases; unmatched junction nucleotides: 6.

The rearrangement joins TRBV6-5 to TRBJ2-1; D gene unclear. The CDR3 is 14 residues long. Trimming took off 4 bases at V and 6 bases at J, with 13 bases between the two ends. Per germline, CDR1 MNHEY and CDR2 SVGAGI. The CDR3 region is CASSSLGRSNEQFF. The CDR3, as DNA: TGTGCCAGCAGTTCCCTCGGCAGGTCCAATGAGCAGTTCTTC.

The rearrangement joins TRBV11-2 to TRBJ2-7; 10 positions agree with TRBD2. The CDR3 is 17 amino acids. The J segment lost 7 bases and the V segment lost 2 bases, leaving 14 bases of the junction unmatched. Germline-derived CDR1 and CDR2 are SGHAT and FQNNGV. CDR3 amino acids: CASSLTPELAGVYEQYF. The CDR3 DNA reads as TGTGCCAGCAGCTTAACCCCGGAGCTAGCGGGAGTGTATGAGCAGTACTTC.

This chain joins TRBV30 and TRBJ2-3; no clear D. V gave up 1 base and J gave up 2 bases, with 4 bases separating them. This CDR3 has 12 amino acids. Germline loops: CDR1 GTSNPN, CDR2 SVGIG (reference sequence). The CDR3 DNA reads as TGTGCCTGGAGTGAAATCACAGATACGCAGTATTTT. This translates into CAWSEITDTQYF.

There are a few counts of this clone. The rearrangement links TRBV20-1 to TRBJ1-1, with no clear D. V was shortened by 5 bases and J by 3 bases, with 7 bases between the two germline ends. Germline CDR1 and CDR2: DFQATT and SNEGSKA (reference sequence). The CDR3 totals 11 residues. The CDR3 reads CSARAHTEAFF. The CDR3 DNA sequence: TGCAGTGCTCGAGCCCACACTGAAGCTTTCTTT.

The rearrangement links TRBV27 to TRBJ2-7; possibly TRBD1 or TRBD2 for D (5 bases each). Germline CDR1 MNHEY, CDR2 SMNVEV (reference sequence). This CDR3 has 16 amino acids. Between the trimmed V and J ends, which lost 0 bases and 1 base, there was a span of 13 bases. CDR3: CASSLSLGTLSYEQYF. DNA of the CDR3: TGTGCCAGCAGTTTATCGTTAGGGACGTTGTCCTACGAGCAGTACTTC.

V usage is TRBV10-3 and J usage is TRBJ2-1; D perhaps matches TRBD2 (5 bases). With 10 bases removed from V and 7 bases from J, the gap between germline ends came to 11 bases. The germline gives CDR1 ENHRY, CDR2 SYGVKD. The CDR3 loop spans 11 amino acids. CDR3 DNA: TGTGCCAGCTATGGGGAGAATGAGCAGTTCTTC. Encoded protein: CASYGENEQFF.

The chain links TRBV2 to TRBJ2-7; D is undetermined. V was shortened by 1 base and J by 2 bases, with 6 bases between the two germline ends. CDR3 length: 13 residues. CDR1 and CDR2 from the germline V gene are SNHLY and FYNNEI. CDR3 DNA sequence: TGTGCCAGCAGTGAAGTACAGACCTACGAGCAGTACTTC. This gives the protein CASSEVQTYEQYF.